Below are 22 T cell receptor beta chains sequenced from a single sample in a study of response to subunit inactivated influenza vaccine. In TCRdb, the RT-PCR reads were re-called with MiXCR into one record per CDR3 protein. Here the sample spans hundreds of thousands of distinct CDR3 sequences, approximately 10% being singletons. Another study also made use of these data, one on T cells expressing NK-cell markers. That work adds: Making the TCR beta cDNA relied on 5'RACE template switching with UMIs.

The material sequenced was PBMCs from blood, taken on the day of vaccination. All receptors come from a man over 45 who received an inactivated influenza vaccine.

The chain has TRBV19 and TRBJ2-1; the D gene is possibly TRBD1 (6 bases). This CDR3 has 12 residues. V lost 6 bases and J 10 bases, leaving 13 bases between the germline ends. Per the germline V gene, CDR1 is LNHDA and CDR2 is SQIVND (reference sequence). The CDR3 region has the DNA TGTGCCAGTAGCCAATTCAGGGGCGAGCAGTTCTTC. Protein sequence: CASSQFRGEQFF.

The chain combines TRBV18 with TRBJ2-3, with D possibly being TRBD1 (6 bases). The CDR3 contains 16 residues. Germline loops: CDR1 KGHSH, CDR2 LQKENI. Deletions cut 4 bases from V and 6 bases from J, with 20 bases between. The CDR3 is CASSLNTGTNGDTQYF. The CDR3, as DNA: TGTGCCAGCTCACTTAACACCGGGACAAACGGGGATACGCAGTATTTT. Filled out from reference TRBV18 and TRBJ2-3, the complete variable domain reads NAGVMQNPRHLVRRRGQEARLRCSPMKGHSHVYWYRQLPEEGLKFMVYLQKENIIDESGMPKERFSAEFPKEGPSILRIQQVVRGDSAAYFCASSLNTGTNGDTQYFGPGTRLTVL.

This clonotype came up once. The germline gene is not matched at one end of the junction; a read error may be the cause. The V call is TRBV20-1, the J call TRBJ2-1, with 8 bases identical to TRBD2. CDR1 and CDR2 (germline): DFQATT, SNEGSKA (reference sequence). This CDR3 region has 17 residues. The CDR3, as DNA: TGCTGTGCTAGAGATGGGGAACTAGCGGACCTCCGGGGAGAGCAGTTCTTC. It encodes CCARDGELADLRGEQFF.

The chain carries TRBV12-3 or TRBV12-4 and TRBJ1-2; TRBD1 matches at 10 bases. V lost 4 bases to trimming and J lost 7 bases; unmatched junction nucleotides: 9. The CDR3 covers 15 residues. CDR3 in DNA: TGTGCCAGCAGTTCAGGGGGACAGGGGAGGTTTGGCTACACCTTC. Protein: CASSSGGQGRFGYTF.

V is TRBV4-3 and J is TRBJ2-5; 8 bases are a match to TRBD1. This CDR3 spans 14 amino acids. The junction had 5 bases not matched to a gene; V was cut back by 4 bases and J by 4 bases. Looked up from germline, CDR1 is LGHNA and CDR2 is YSLEER. CDR3 region: CASSRGTGGETQYF. The CDR3 coding sequence is TGCGCCAGCAGCCGCGGGACAGGTGGAGAGACCCAGTACTTC.

Only one count was recorded for this clonotype. J is TRBJ2-7 and V is TRBV24-1; 11 bases align to TRBD2. CDR3 length: 11 amino acids. Trimming took 10 bases from V and 5 from J; bases not matched to a gene: 0. CDR1 and CDR2 (germline): KGHDR, SFDVKD. CDR3 region: CATGLADEQYF. CDR3 DNA: TGTGCCACGGGACTAGCGGACGAGCAGTACTTC.

V usage is TRBV6-4 and J usage is TRBJ2-3; D is possibly TRBD1 or TRBD2 (5 bases each). Germline V CDR1 and CDR2: MRHNA, SNTAGT. V dropped 2 bases and J dropped 3 bases, with 9 bases sitting between them. CDR3 length equals 14 residues. The CDR3 bases are TGTGCCAGCAGTGACCGGGGCCTGACAGATACGCAGTATTTT. Its protein is CASSDRGLTDTQYF.

The V and J genes are TRBV14 and TRBJ2-6; 8 nucleotides agree with TRBD1. V lost 4 bases to trimming and J lost 0 bases; unmatched junction nucleotides: 8. CDR3 length equals 18 residues. CDR1 is SGHDN and CDR2 is FVKESK in the germline V gene. CDR3 residues: CASSPVGQANSGANVLTF. CDR3 bases: TGTGCCAGCAGCCCTGTGGGACAGGCGAACTCTGGGGCCAACGTCCTGACTTTC.

This clonotype has more than one count but fewer than ten. This chain links TRBV7-2 with TRBJ2-1; D may be TRBD2 (5 bases). Looked up from germline, CDR1 is SGHTA and CDR2 is FQGNSA. Trimming took off 6 bases at V and 7 bases at J, with 19 bases between the two ends. CDR3 length: 15 residues. In nucleotides, the CDR3 is TGTGCCAGCAGACCAGTAGGCCCTCCGGGGAATGAGCAGTTCTTC. Amino acid sequence: CASRPVGPPGNEQFF.

This clonotype was counted ten times or more. CDR3 DNA sequence: TGTGCCAGCAGCTTAGCGGGCTACATCACAGATACGCAGTATTTT. Its protein product is CASSLAGYITDTQYF. V is TRBV7-2 and J is TRBJ2-3, with unresolved D. Germline CDR1 is SGHTA and CDR2 is FQGNSA. The CDR3 spans 15 residues. Trimming shortened V by 0 bases and J by 2 bases, and 9 bases separated the two germline ends. The full variable domain, its missing parts supplied by reference TRBV7-2 and TRBJ2-3, is GAGVSQSPSNKVTEKGKDVELRCDPISGHTALYWYRQSLGQGLEFLIYFQGNSAPDKSGLPSDRFSAERTGGSVSTLTIQRTQQEDSAVYLCASSLAGYITDTQYFGPGTRLTVL.

This clonotype was observed once. The rearrangement links TRBV3-1 to TRBJ2-7, with a possible D match to TRBD1 (6 bases). V was pared by 0 bases and J by 3 bases, with 18 bases between. There are 17 residues in the CDR3. CDR1 is LGHDT and CDR2 is YNNKEL in the germline V gene (reference sequence). The DNA for the CDR3 is TGTGCCAGCAGCCAAGAAGGGGGTTTTGGGGATCTCTACGAGCAGTACTTC. This codes for CASSQEGGFGDLYEQYF.

The CDR3 coding sequence is TGTGCCAGCAGCCAAGAGTCGGGGGGGTACAATGAGCAGTTCTTC. Its translation: CASSQESGGYNEQFF. The chain links TRBV3-1 to TRBJ2-1; 8 nucleotides agree with TRBD2. J gave up 4 bases and V 0 bases, and 2 bases lay outside the gene matches. Per germline, CDR1 LGHDT and CDR2 YNNKEL (reference sequence). The CDR3 has 15 residues.

The chain links TRBV7-9 to TRBJ2-7; tentatively, D is TRBD1 (5 bases). Germline-derived CDR1 and CDR2 are SEHNR and FQNEAQ (reference sequence). Trimming cost V 5 bases and J 2 bases, with 10 bases left between them. CDR3 length equals 13 residues. The CDR3 nucleotides are TGTGCCAGCAGCCCGGCGACAGCCTACGAGCAGTACTTC. It specifies CASSPATAYEQYF.

The table lists this clonotype with many counts. This chain links TRBV7-9 with TRBJ2-7; 9 positions match TRBD2. There are 15 residues in the CDR3. CDR1 SEHNR and CDR2 FQNEAQ come from the germline V gene (reference sequence). The V segment lost 1 base and the J segment 5 bases; nucleotides outside the gene matches: 6. The CDR3 DNA follows: TGTGCCAGCAGCTTAGTTAGCGGGAGAACCCACGAGCAGTACTTC. Translating gives CASSLVSGRTHEQYF.

This clonotype has only a few counts. V usage is TRBV7-9 and J usage is TRBJ1-1; D unclear. Trimming cost V 4 bases and J 4 bases, with 13 bases left between them. The germline CDR1 and CDR2 sequences are SEHNR and FQNEAQ (reference sequence). CDR3 size: 14 residues. DNA of the CDR3: TGTGCCAGCAGCTCCCCGCTAGGAGCCACTGAAGCTTTCTTT. It codes for CASSSPLGATEAFF.

The table lists this clonotype with a few counts. The V call is TRBV29-1, the J call TRBJ1-2; 11 bases line up with TRBD1. Trimming at V came to 7 bases and at J to 6 bases, leaving 4 bases not matched to a gene. CDR1 is SQVTM, CDR2 ANQGSEA, per germline. This CDR3 has 12 residues. The CDR3 coding sequence is TGCAGCGCTGGACAGGGGGCGGATGGCTACACCTTC. As protein: CSAGQGADGYTF.

This clonotype was seen a handful of times. The chain joins TRBV29-1 to TRBJ1-1; TRBD1 is a possible D gene (5 bases). The V gene lost 6 bases and the J gene lost 0 bases, with 14 bases spanning the gap. The CDR3 consists of 14 residues. Germline CDR1 and CDR2: SQVTM and ANQGSEA. Here the CDR3 DNA reads TGCAGCGTAGATGACAGCACCCTGAACACTGAAGCTTTCTTT. As protein: CSVDDSTLNTEAFF.

The chain uses TRBV3-1 and TRBJ2-1; D gene unclear. CDR3 size: 14 residues. Trimming took off 3 bases at V and 5 bases at J, with 11 bases between the two ends. Germline CDR1 LGHDT, CDR2 YNNKEL (reference sequence). As DNA, the CDR3 is TGTGCCAGCAGCCATCTCGCCGGGCACAATGAGCAGTTCTTC. It yields the protein CASSHLAGHNEQFF.

Ten or more counts support this clonotype. V gene TRBV7-2 combines with J gene TRBJ2-5; D call uncertain. Between the trimmed V and J ends, which lost 3 bases and 9 bases, there was a span of 14 bases. Germline CDR1 SGHTA, CDR2 FQGNSA. The CDR3 covers 13 residues. CDR3: CASSFTPGGAQYF. CDR3 DNA sequence: TGTGCCAGCAGCTTCACACCTGGTGGGGCCCAGTACTTC.

This clonotype was found a few times. The chain has TRBV7-8 and TRBJ2-2; no definite D call. CDR3 length: 15 residues. Trimming stripped 5 bases from V and 4 bases from J, with 14 bases between. Looked up from germline, CDR1 is SGHVS and CDR2 is FQNEAQ. The CDR3 is CASSPVVALTGELFF. The CDR3 bases are TGTGCCAGCAGCCCCGTTGTCGCGCTCACCGGGGAGCTGTTTTTT.

This rearrangement joins TRBV6-2 or TRBV6-3 to TRBJ2-1, with 9 bases fitting TRBD2. Germline V gives CDR1 MNHEY, CDR2 SVGEGT. With 2 bases clipped from V and 7 bases from J, the junction kept 3 bases outside the gene matches. CDR3 length: 14 residues. This chain's CDR3 is CASSYSGGRNEQFF. CDR3 coding DNA: TGTGCCAGCAGTTACAGCGGGGGGCGTAATGAGCAGTTCTTC.

At least ten counts were recorded for this clonotype. The J gene is TRBJ1-3, the V gene TRBV7-2, with a possible D match to TRBD1 (5 bases). Germline V gene lookup returns CDR1 SGHTA and CDR2 FQGNSA. This CDR3 spans 17 amino acids. Trimming stripped 1 base from V and 0 bases from J, with 13 bases between. The CDR3: CASSLGHARGSGNTIYF. For the CDR3, the DNA is TGTGCCAGCAGCTTAGGGCACGCGAGGGGCTCTGGAAACACCATATATTTT. The full variable domain, in which reference TRBV7-2 and TRBJ1-3 provide the parts outside the CDR3, is GAGVSQSPSNKVTEKGKDVELRCDPISGHTALYWYRQSLGQGLEFLIYFQGNSAPDKSGLPSDRFSAERTGGSVSTLTIQRTQQEDSAVYLCASSLGHARGSGNTIYFGEGSWLTVV.